This T cell receptor (beta chain) was captured in a study of T-cell reconstitution after alpha-beta-depleted transplantation in children. Unique molecular identifiers were used in preparing the TCRbeta library. TCRdb redid the calling of the PCR reads with MiXCR, one entry per CDR3 protein. The table lists a few hundred thousand distinct CDR3 sequences, 9.7% of them singletons. V lost 0 bases, J lost 2 bases, and 5 bases stayed unmatched. Germline CDR1 and CDR2: DFQATT and SNEGSKA (reference sequence). CDR3 length: 15 residues. This sequence was found in a human donor who donated a stem cell graft to a child with SCID. The specimen comprised PBMCs from the stem cell graft donor, sampled from the stem cell graft. The rearrangement joins TRBV20-1 to TRBJ2-7; TRBD2 agrees at 9 bases. The CDR3 bases are TGCAGTGCTAGAGACGAGCGGGGGGCCCCCTACGAGCAGTACTTC. Its protein product is CSARDERGAPYEQYF.